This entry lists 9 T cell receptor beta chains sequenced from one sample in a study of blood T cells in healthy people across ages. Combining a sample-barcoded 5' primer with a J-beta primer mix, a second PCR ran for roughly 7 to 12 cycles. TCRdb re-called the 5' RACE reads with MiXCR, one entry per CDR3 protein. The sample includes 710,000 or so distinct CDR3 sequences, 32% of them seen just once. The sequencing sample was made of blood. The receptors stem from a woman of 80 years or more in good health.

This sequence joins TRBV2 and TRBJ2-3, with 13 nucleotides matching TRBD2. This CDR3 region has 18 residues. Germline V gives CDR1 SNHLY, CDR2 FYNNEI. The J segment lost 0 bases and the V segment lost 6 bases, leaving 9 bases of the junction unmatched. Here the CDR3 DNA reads TGTGCCAGCAGCCTTGGACTAGCGGGGGCCTTTAGCACAGATACGCAGTATTTT. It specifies CASSLGLAGAFSTDTQYF.

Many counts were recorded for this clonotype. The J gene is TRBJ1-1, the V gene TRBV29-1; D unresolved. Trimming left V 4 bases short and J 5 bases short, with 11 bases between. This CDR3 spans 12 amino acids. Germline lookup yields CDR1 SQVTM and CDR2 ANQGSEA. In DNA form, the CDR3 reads TGCAGCGTTGTGGACCCGGGGACTGAAGCTTTCTTT. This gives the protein CSVVDPGTEAFF. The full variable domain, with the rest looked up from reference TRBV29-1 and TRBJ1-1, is SAVISQKPSRDICQRGTSLTIQCQVDSQVTMMFWYRQQPGQSLTLIATANQGSEATYESGFVIDKFPISRPNLTFSTLTVSNMSPEDSSIYLCSVVDPGTEAFFGQGTRLTVV.

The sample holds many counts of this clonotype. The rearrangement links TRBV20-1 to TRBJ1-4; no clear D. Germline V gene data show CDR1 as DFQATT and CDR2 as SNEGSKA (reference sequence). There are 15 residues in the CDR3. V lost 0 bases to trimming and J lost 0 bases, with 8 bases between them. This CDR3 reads CSARDRPATNEKLFF. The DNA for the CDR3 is TGCAGTGCTAGAGATAGACCCGCAACTAATGAAAAACTGTTTTTT.

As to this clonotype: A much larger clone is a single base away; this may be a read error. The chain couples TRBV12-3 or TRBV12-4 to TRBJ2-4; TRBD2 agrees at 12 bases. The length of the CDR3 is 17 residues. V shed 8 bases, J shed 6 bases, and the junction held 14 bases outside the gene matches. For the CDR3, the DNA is TGTGCCAGCGGCCCAATCAGACTAGCGGGGGCTTTAAACATTCAGTACTTC. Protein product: CASGPIRLAGALNIQYF.

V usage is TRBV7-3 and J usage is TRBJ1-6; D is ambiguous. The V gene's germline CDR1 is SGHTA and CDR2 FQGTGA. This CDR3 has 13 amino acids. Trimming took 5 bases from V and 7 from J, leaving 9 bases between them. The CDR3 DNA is TGTGCCAGCAGCACAACACAGAATTCACCCCTCCACTTT. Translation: CASSTTQNSPLHF.

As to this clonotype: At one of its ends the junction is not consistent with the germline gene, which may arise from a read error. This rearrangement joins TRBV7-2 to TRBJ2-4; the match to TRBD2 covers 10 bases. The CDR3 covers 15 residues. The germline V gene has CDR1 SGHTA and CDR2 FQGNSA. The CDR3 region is CASSQYSGGPNIQYF. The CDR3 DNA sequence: TGTGCTAGCAGCCAATATAGCGGGGGGCCGAACATTCAGTACTTC.

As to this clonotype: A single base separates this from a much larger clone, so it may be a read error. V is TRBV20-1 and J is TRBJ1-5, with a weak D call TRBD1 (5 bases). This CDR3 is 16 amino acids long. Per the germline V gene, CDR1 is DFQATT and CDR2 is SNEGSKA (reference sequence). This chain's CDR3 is CRARGEGRYSNQPQHF. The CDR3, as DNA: TGCAGAGCTAGAGGTGAGGGGCGGTATAGCAATCAGCCCCAGCATTTT.

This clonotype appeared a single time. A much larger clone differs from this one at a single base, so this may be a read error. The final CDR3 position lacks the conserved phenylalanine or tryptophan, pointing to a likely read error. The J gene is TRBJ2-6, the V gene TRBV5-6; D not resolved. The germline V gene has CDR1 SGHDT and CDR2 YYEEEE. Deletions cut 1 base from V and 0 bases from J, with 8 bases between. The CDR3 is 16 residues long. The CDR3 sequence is CASSLHSLSGANVLTL. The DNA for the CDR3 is TGTGCCAGCAGCTTGCACAGTCTCTCTGGGGCCAACGTCCTGACTCTC.

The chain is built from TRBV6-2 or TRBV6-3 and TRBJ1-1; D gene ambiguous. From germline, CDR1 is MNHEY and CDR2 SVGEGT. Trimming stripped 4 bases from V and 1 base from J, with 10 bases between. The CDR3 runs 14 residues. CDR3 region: CASSSSWGNTEAFF. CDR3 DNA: TGTGCCAGCAGTTCCAGCTGGGGGAACACTGAAGCTTTCTTT.